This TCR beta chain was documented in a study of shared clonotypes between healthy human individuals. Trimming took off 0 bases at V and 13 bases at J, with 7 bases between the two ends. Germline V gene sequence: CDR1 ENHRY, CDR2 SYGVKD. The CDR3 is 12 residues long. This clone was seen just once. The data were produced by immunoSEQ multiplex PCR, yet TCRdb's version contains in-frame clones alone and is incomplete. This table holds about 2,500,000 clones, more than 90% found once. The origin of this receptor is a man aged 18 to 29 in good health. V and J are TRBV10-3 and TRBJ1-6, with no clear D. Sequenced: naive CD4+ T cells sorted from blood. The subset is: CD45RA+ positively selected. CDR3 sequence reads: CAISESIRPLHF. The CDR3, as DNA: TGTGCCATCAGTGAGTCGATAAGGCCCCTCCACTTT.